The clone carrying this TCR beta chain was seen at least ten times. This specimen comes from a study of spatial heterogeneity in lung cancer. Study-level information: There were, on average, more than eight raw-read appearances for each unique TCR and UMI combination.

The CDR3 sequence is 13 residues long. Trimming cost V 1 base and J 7 bases, with 7 bases left between them. Germline V CDR1 and CDR2: SGHTA, FQGNSA. All TCR cDNA molecules were individually tagged with a unique molecular identifier. TCRdb re-analysed the 5' RACE reads in MiXCR, keeping a single row per CDR3 protein. The data contain approximately 52,000 distinct CDR3 sequences, over 5.5% of them singletons. Time point specified: sample taken at primary tumor resection. TCRs were sequenced from unsorted whole RNA of tumor, nontumor lung or PBMC. 55 to 80 TRACERx patients with early, untreated non-small cell lung cancer donated samples.

Specimen: PBMCs, collected at surgery. The receptor's source is a female donor with early-stage non-small cell lung cancer. The V gene is TRBV7-2, the J gene TRBJ1-4; D not resolved. The CDR3 nucleotides read TGTGCCAGCAGCTTAGGAAGTGGTGAAAAACTGTTTTTT. It translates to CASSLGSGEKLFF.